This T cell receptor (beta chain) was identified in a study of prognosis after radiotherapy for stage I lung cancer. The sample holds many counts of this clonotype. The authors amplified TCR beta CDR3 from genomic DNA using two-round multiplex PCR. Amplification during the initial PCR round employed primers specific to each TRBV and TRBJ gene. MiXCR, applied by TCRdb to the multiplex PCR reads, yields one record per CDR3 protein. The table lists around 51,000 distinct CDR3 sequences, 30% to 40% of them singletons. This CDR3 is 11 amino acids long. The germline V gene encodes CDR1 DFQATT and CDR2 SNEGSKA (reference sequence). Trimming removed 5 bases from V and 10 bases from J, with 12 bases in between.

The TCR sequence derives from a donor older than 45 with non-small cell lung cancer. This sequence joins TRBV20-1 and TRBJ2-4; D is unclear. The starting material was PBMCs, obtained before or after stereotactic body radiation therapy (not recorded which). The CDR3 sequence: CSAPSERIQYF. Written as DNA, the CDR3 is TGCAGTGCTCCCAGCGAAAGAATTCAGTACTTC.